This T cell receptor (beta chain) came from a study of CXCR3-negative and CXCR3-positive naive CD8 T cells. Whole-study findings and limits: Researchers report that CXCR3-positive naive cells carry more hydrophobic TRB CDR3s than CXCR3-negative naive cells. Naive cells, whether CXCR3-negative or CXCR3-positive, had similar TRBV-TRBJ usage, while memory cells differed. Much lower diversity was found in memory CD8+ cells, while both naive subsets had comparably high diversity.

TRB cDNA libraries were made by UMI-labeled 5' RACE. Reprocessing the 5' RACE reads, TCRdb reports a single entry for every CDR3 protein and omits DNA. Here the sample table reports 75,000 to 100,000 distinct CDR3 sequences. With regard to this clonotype: The antigen remains undetermined.

Germline CDR1 reads SGHTA; CDR2 reads FQGNSA. The CDR3 is 15 amino acids. With some 300,000 cells each, the CD8+ T cell subsets were individually sorted in triplicate. Naive CD8+ T lymphocytes were specified as CD45RO-CCR7+CD27+CD95-. This chain connects TRBV7-2 to TRBJ2-3; the TCRdb call, TRBD2, lacks DNA for checking. The sequenced sample was naive CXCR3+ CD8+ T cells from blood. Subset in this sample: CD45RO-CCR7+CD27+CD95- naive CD8+ T cells expressing CXCR3 (TNR3+). This receptor was identified in a human donor in good health. Some clones in this sample may be carry-over from other donors' samples. CDR3 residues: CASSLRGGLLDTQYF.